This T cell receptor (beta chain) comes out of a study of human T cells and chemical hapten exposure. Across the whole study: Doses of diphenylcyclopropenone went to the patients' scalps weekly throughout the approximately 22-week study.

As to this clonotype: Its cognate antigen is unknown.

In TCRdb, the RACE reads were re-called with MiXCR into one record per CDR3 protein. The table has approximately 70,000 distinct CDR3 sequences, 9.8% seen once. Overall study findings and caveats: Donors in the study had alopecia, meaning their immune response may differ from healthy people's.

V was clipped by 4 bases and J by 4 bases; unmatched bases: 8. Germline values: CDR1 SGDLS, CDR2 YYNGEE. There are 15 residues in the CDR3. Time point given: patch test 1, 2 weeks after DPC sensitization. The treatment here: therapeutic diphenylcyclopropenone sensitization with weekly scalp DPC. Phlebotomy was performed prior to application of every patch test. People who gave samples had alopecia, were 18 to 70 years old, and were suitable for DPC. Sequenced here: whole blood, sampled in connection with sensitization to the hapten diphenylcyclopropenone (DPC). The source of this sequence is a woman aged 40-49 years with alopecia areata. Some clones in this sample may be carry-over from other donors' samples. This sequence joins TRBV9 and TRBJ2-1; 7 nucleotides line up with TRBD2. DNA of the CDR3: TGTGCCAGCAGCCCCTCCAGCGGGGCGTACAATGAGCAGTTCTTC. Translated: CASSPSSGAYNEQFF. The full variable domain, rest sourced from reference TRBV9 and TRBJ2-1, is DSGVTQTPKHLITATGQRVTLRCSPRSGDLSVYWYQQSLDQGLQFLIQYYNGEERAKGNILERFSAQQFPDLHSELNLSSLELGDSALYFCASSPSSGAYNEQFFGPGTRLTVL.